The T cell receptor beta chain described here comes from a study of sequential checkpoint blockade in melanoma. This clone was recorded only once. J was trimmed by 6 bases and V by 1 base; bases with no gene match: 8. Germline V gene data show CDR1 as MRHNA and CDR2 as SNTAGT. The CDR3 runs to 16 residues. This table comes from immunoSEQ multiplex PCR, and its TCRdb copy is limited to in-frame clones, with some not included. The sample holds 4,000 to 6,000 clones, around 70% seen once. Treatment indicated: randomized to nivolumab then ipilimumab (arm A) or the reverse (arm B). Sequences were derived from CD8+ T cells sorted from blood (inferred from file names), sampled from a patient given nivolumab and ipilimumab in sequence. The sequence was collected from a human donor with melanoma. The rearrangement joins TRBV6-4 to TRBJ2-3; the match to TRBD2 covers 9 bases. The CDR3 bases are TGTGCCAGCAGTGACTTGGTTGCGGGGGGGCCGGATACGCAGTATTTT. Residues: CASSDLVAGGPDTQYF.